Listed here are 16 T cell receptor beta chains from one sample, sequenced in a study of T-cell memory formation after mild COVID-19. MiXCR, run by TCRdb on the 5' RACE reads, gives a single entry per CDR3 protein. The sample lists around 300,000 distinct CDR3 sequences, over 15% seen once, with more than 20% in the top ten. Sequencing was done on a sample of PBMCs or a T cell subset sorted from them (not recorded which). The receptors derive from a man aged 18 to 30 who had mild COVID-19 (a few samples of this study predate the infection). Cell type and time point are not known.

This clonotype was detected a few times. The chain is built from TRBV3-1 and TRBJ1-3, with a tentative D call TRBD1 (5 bases). V dropped 4 bases and J dropped 8 bases, with 21 bases sitting between them. The CDR3 is 16 residues long. Germline-derived CDR1 and CDR2 are LGHDT and YNNKEL (reference sequence). The CDR3 bases are TGTGCCAGCAGCCCACTCCGGGACCATTTCGGACACACCATATATTTT. Translation: CASSPLRDHFGHTIYF.

Many counts were recorded for this clonotype. The chain combines TRBV7-6 with TRBJ1-2; no definite D call. V was trimmed by 1 base and J by 4 bases, leaving 7 bases between them. Germline values: CDR1 SGHVS, CDR2 FNYEAQ. There are 13 residues in the CDR3. Written as DNA, the CDR3 is TGTGCCAGCAGCTTAGTACAGAGCTATGGCTACACCTTC. It yields the protein CASSLVQSYGYTF.

In its sample, this clonotype was seen a few times. The rearrangement joins TRBV9 to TRBJ2-3, with D perhaps TRBD1 (6 bases). The CDR3 sequence is 15 residues long. Germline values: CDR1 SGDLS, CDR2 YYNGEE. Deletions cut 3 bases from V and 0 bases from J, with 11 bases between. CDR3 residues: CASSGGQFSTDTQYF. CDR3 nucleotide sequence: TGTGCCAGCAGCGGTGGACAGTTCAGCACAGATACGCAGTATTTT.

This clonotype was recorded a few times. J is TRBJ2-3 and V is TRBV9, with 9 bases that match TRBD2. Per germline, CDR1 SGDLS and CDR2 YYNGEE. CDR3 length equals 13 residues. Losses at the gene ends were 2 bases for V and 7 bases for J; bases not matched to a gene: 2. The CDR3 sequence is CASSVSGGHTQYF. The CDR3, as DNA: TGTGCCAGCAGCGTTAGCGGGGGACATACGCAGTATTTT.

The V and J genes are TRBV7-2 and TRBJ1-1; D unresolved. The V end was cut by 0 bases, the J end by 5 bases, with 10 bases between. This CDR3 comprises 14 residues. Germline lookup yields CDR1 SGHTA and CDR2 FQGNSA. CDR3 coding DNA: TGTGCCAGCAGCTTAGCTCGGGGTAGGACTGAAGCTTTCTTT. Its translation is CASSLARGRTEAFF.

The chain joins TRBV10-2 to TRBJ1-2; no reliable D call. The CDR3 is made up of 14 amino acids. Germline loops: CDR1 WSHSY, CDR2 SAAADI. Trimming shortened V by 6 bases and J by 4 bases, and 15 bases separated the two germline ends. CDR3 in DNA: TGCGCCAGCAGCCCTGGACTAAATTCCTATGGCTACACCTTC. Its translation is CASSPGLNSYGYTF.

The V gene is TRBV6-4, the J gene TRBJ2-1; D gene ambiguous. Germline-derived CDR1 and CDR2 are MRHNA and SNTAGT. V shed 2 bases and J shed 5 bases, with 7 bases lying between them. The CDR3 loop spans 13 amino acids. The CDR3 loop is CASSDITNNEQFF. CDR3 in DNA: TGTGCCAGCAGTGACATAACCAACAATGAGCAGTTCTTC.

This clonotype was picked up a small number of times. This chain joins TRBV27 and TRBJ1-2; D call uncertain. CDR1 and CDR2 from the germline V gene are MNHEY and SMNVEV (reference sequence). The germline V and J ends were trimmed by 5 bases and 3 bases, with 13 bases remaining between them. The CDR3 loop spans 14 amino acids. The DNA of the CDR3 is TGTGCCAGCAGTCGGCAAGGGTTCTACTATGGCTACACCTTC. It is translated as CASSRQGFYYGYTF.

The chain links TRBV5-1 to TRBJ2-7; D remains unclear. Between the trimmed V and J ends, which lost 6 bases and 9 bases, there was a span of 10 bases. Germline-derived CDR1 and CDR2 are SGHRS and YFSETQ. The CDR3 runs 10 residues. The CDR3 here is CASKIAGQYV. CDR3 in DNA: TGCGCCAGCAAGATTGCAGGGCAGTACGTC.

This clonotype came up a few times. The chain recombines TRBV7-2 with TRBJ2-5; 7 bases line up with TRBD1. Germline CDR1 is SGHTA and CDR2 is FQGNSA. V dropped 5 bases and J dropped 0; count of bases not matched to a gene: 6. The CDR3 consists of 15 residues. The DNA for the CDR3 is TGTGCCAGCAGCGCGTCACAGGGGTACCAAGAGACCCAGTACTTC. Its protein product is CASSASQGYQETQYF. The whole variable domain, filled in from reference TRBV7-2 and TRBJ2-5, reads GAGVSQSPSNKVTEKGKDVELRCDPISGHTALYWYRQSLGQGLEFLIYFQGNSAPDKSGLPSDRFSAERTGGSVSTLTIQRTQQEDSAVYLCASSASQGYQETQYFGPGTRLLVL.

This clonotype was seen more than once but under ten times. J is TRBJ2-7 and V is TRBV6-2 or TRBV6-3; a possible D gene is TRBD2 (5 bases). The CDR3 has 14 amino acids. Germline V gene sequence: CDR1 MNHEY, CDR2 SVGEGT. The V gene lost 2 bases and the J gene lost 2 bases, with 10 bases spanning the gap. CDR3 residues: CASSYAGLPYEQYV. The CDR3 DNA follows: TGTGCCAGCAGTTACGCCGGACTCCCCTACGAGCAGTACGTC.

This clonotype was seen more than once but under ten times. The V gene is TRBV27, the J gene TRBJ1-1, with 7 bases fitting TRBD1. V shed 4 bases, J shed 1 base, and the junction held 6 bases outside the gene matches. The CDR3 contains 15 residues. Germline V lookup: CDR1 MNHEY, CDR2 SMNVEV (reference sequence). The CDR3: CASSSGTAGNTEAFF. The CDR3 nucleotides are TGTGCCAGCAGTTCGGGGACAGCGGGGAACACTGAAGCTTTCTTT.

This clonotype was found many times. The gene calls are TRBV4-3 and TRBJ2-3; TRBD2 is a possible D gene (5 bases). Germline CDR1 LGHNA, CDR2 YSLEER. With 0 bases removed from V and 1 base from J, the gap between germline ends came to 14 bases. The CDR3 contains 17 residues. As DNA, the CDR3 is TGCGCCAGCAGCCAAGATGCCTTCGGGATTGGCACAGATACGCAGTATTTT. Translated: CASSQDAFGIGTDTQYF.

There are many counts of this clonotype. The CDR3, as DNA: TGTGCCAGCAGCCTTTGGATGGATACGCAGTATTTT. It specifies CASSLWMDTQYF. The chain recombines TRBV7-6 with TRBJ2-3; D is undetermined. This CDR3 comprises 12 residues. Trimming took 5 bases from V and 6 from J, leaving 9 bases between them. The germline CDR1 and CDR2 sequences are SGHVS and FNYEAQ.

V gene TRBV11-2 combines with J gene TRBJ2-3; no firm D call. The CDR3 consists of 15 residues. V lost 6 bases, J lost 0 bases, and 13 bases lay in between. Per germline, CDR1 SGHAT and CDR2 FQNNGV. The CDR3 bases are TGTGCCAGCAGTCCTTTTACCGGGAGCACAGATACGCAGTATTTT. Its protein product is CASSPFTGSTDTQYF. The whole variable domain, filled in from reference TRBV11-2 and TRBJ2-3, reads EAGVAQSPRYKIIEKRQSVAFWCNPISGHATLYWYQQILGQGPKLLIQFQNNGVVDDSQLPKDRFSAERLKGVDSTLKIQPAKLEDSAVYLCASSPFTGSTDTQYFGPGTRLTVL.

V gene TRBV12-3 or TRBV12-4 combines with J gene TRBJ1-5; 9 bases match TRBD1. CDR3 length: 16 residues. V shed 6 bases and J 2 bases; nucleotides not matched to a gene: 8. The DNA for the CDR3 is TGTGCCAGCAGCTGGACAGGGGATCTCGGCAATCAGCCCCAGCATTTT. Translating it yields CASSWTGDLGNQPQHF.